One sample yielded the 15 T cell receptor beta chains listed below, sequenced in a study of T cells in Graves' hyperthyroidism and ophthalmopathy. Amplification yielded TCR beta CDR3 regions, with RNA transcripts as the source. First-round RT-PCR with HTBI primers amplified the TCR CDR3 region. Each CDR3 protein gets one entry after TCRdb re-called the multiplex PCR reads with MiXCR. The sample records about 300,000 distinct CDR3 sequences, roughly a fifth being singletons. Sequenced: blood. The source is a man aged 50 to 60 with Graves' ophthalmopathy.

This clonotype has only a few counts. The rearrangement joins TRBV5-6 to TRBJ1-1; no definite D call. V lost 5 bases and J 5 bases, leaving 16 bases between the germline ends. The CDR3 spans 14 residues. Per germline, CDR1 SGHDT and CDR2 YYEEEE. DNA of the CDR3: TGTGCCAGCAGAACTGAGGGAGGATTAACTGAAGCTTTCTTT. Its protein product is CASRTEGGLTEAFF.

The table lists this clonotype with many counts. The V gene is TRBV6-1, the J gene TRBJ2-3; tentatively, D is TRBD2 (5 bases). CDR1 is MNHNS and CDR2 is SASEGT in the germline V gene. V lost 6 bases to trimming and J lost 2 bases, with 12 bases between them. This CDR3 contains 14 residues. CDR3 protein: CASRLLVVTDTQYF. In nucleotides, the CDR3 is TGTGCCAGCAGACTACTAGTCGTCACAGATACGCAGTATTTT.

In its sample, this clonotype was seen many times. The chain is built from TRBV7-3 and TRBJ2-2, with D unresolved. There are 11 residues in the CDR3. Germline V gives CDR1 SGHTA, CDR2 FQGTGA. With 2 bases removed from V and 10 bases from J, the gap between germline ends came to 5 bases. CDR3 DNA: TGTGCCAGCAGCTTAGGCGTGGAGCTGTTTTTT. Its translation is CASSLGVELFF.

This clonotype was detected a few times. CDR3 residues: CASSQGTADTQYF. The CDR3 coding sequence is TGCGCCAGCAGCCAAGGGACCGCAGATACGCAGTATTTT. The chain carries TRBV5-1 and TRBJ2-3, with D perhaps TRBD1 or TRBD2 (5 bases each). V gave up 4 bases and J gave up 4 bases, with 10 bases separating them. The germline CDR1 and CDR2 sequences are SGHRS and YFSETQ. The length of the CDR3 is 13 residues.

V usage is TRBV5-1 and J usage is TRBJ2-4, with D hard to call. The germline V gene encodes CDR1 SGHRS and CDR2 YFSETQ. V was pared by 4 bases and J by 0 bases, with 17 bases between. The CDR3 consists of 17 residues. The CDR3: CASSPVTWDVAKNIQYF. CDR3 coding DNA: TGCGCCAGCAGCCCCGTCACGTGGGATGTAGCCAAAAACATTCAGTACTTC.

This chain connects TRBV4-1 to TRBJ2-1, with D possibly matching TRBD2 (7 bases). V was clipped by 4 bases and J by 7 bases, with 23 bases between them. The germline V gene encodes CDR1 MGHRA and CDR2 YSYEKL. The CDR3 runs 17 residues. The DNA for the CDR3 is TGCGCCAGCAGCCCCCCTGGGGCTAGCGGAGGGGGAAATGAGCAGTTCTTC. This sequence encodes CASSPPGASGGGNEQFF.

This clonotype was found many times. This sequence joins TRBV28 and TRBJ1-2; D gene uncertain. Trimming took off 5 bases at V and 2 bases at J, with 12 bases between the two ends. The CDR3 sequence is 14 residues long. Per the germline V gene, CDR1 is MDHEN and CDR2 is SYDVKM. CDR3 loop: CASSPTPGNYGYTF. CDR3 in DNA: TGTGCCAGCAGTCCTACCCCCGGGAACTATGGCTACACCTTC.

The rearrangement links TRBV12-3 or TRBV12-4 to TRBJ1-5; D is ambiguous. Trimming pared 2 bases from V and 3 bases from J, leaving 8 bases between. CDR3 length: 14 residues. The chain's CDR3 is CASSLLRANQPQHF. DNA of the CDR3: TGTGCCAGCAGTTTACTTAGGGCCAATCAGCCCCAGCATTTT.

This clonotype turned up a few times. Its ends do not fully match the called genes, so a read error is possible. V and J are TRBV12-3 or TRBV12-4 and TRBJ2-3; 12 nucleotides agree with TRBD2. The CDR3 totals 17 residues. CDR3 sequence (DNA): TGTGCCAGCAGTATAGCACTAGCGGGAGGACTCACAGATACGCAGTATTTT. It translates to CASSIALAGGLTDTQYF.

The table lists this clonotype with a few counts. The V gene is TRBV28, the J gene TRBJ2-7; D might be TRBD1 or TRBD2, each matching 5 bases. V lost 2 bases and J lost 5, with 13 bases in between. Germline V gives CDR1 MDHEN, CDR2 SYDVKM. CDR3 length equals 14 residues. The chain's CDR3 is CASSLVGARDEQYF. CDR3 DNA sequence: TGTGCCAGCAGTTTAGTTGGGGCGCGGGACGAGCAGTACTTC.

This clonotype was detected many times. The chain is built from TRBV7-2 and TRBJ2-7; perhaps TRBD1 as D (5 bases). The CDR3 is 15 amino acids. The germline V gene encodes CDR1 SGHTA and CDR2 FQGNSA. Trimming left V 4 bases short and J 1 base short, with 14 bases between. The CDR3 DNA sequence: TGTGCCAGCAGCTCCCGGTCAGGGCCTTCCTACGAGCAGTACTTC. Translated: CASSSRSGPSYEQYF.

The chain has TRBV2 and TRBJ2-1; 12 bases line up with TRBD2. This CDR3 spans 14 amino acids. V dropped 2 bases and J dropped 8; count of bases not matched to a gene: 1. The germline V gene has CDR1 SNHLY and CDR2 FYNNEI. CDR3 bases: TGTGCCAGCAGTGAACTAGCGGGAGGGCATGAGCAGTTCTTC. It codes for CASSELAGGHEQFF.

The chain employs TRBV7-8 and TRBJ2-3, with a possible D match to TRBD1 (6 bases). Trimming cost V 5 bases and J 4 bases, with 13 bases left between them. The CDR3 is 14 residues long. Germline-derived CDR1 and CDR2 are SGHVS and FQNEAQ. CDR3 nucleotides: TGTGCCAGCAGCCCGCAGGGGCACCCAGATACGCAGTATTTT. It is translated as CASSPQGHPDTQYF.

The chain recombines TRBV28 with TRBJ1-5; D unclear. Germline V gene sequence: CDR1 MDHEN, CDR2 SYDVKM. With 7 bases removed from V and 0 bases from J, the gap between germline ends came to 16 bases. The CDR3 is 16 amino acids. As DNA, the CDR3 is TGTGCCAGCACCCCCCCCCGGGCAGATAGCAATCAGCCCCAGCATTTT. Its translation is CASTPPRADSNQPQHF.

This clonotype was recorded at least ten times. The chain couples TRBV20-1 to TRBJ2-3; D is uncertain. Looked up from germline, CDR1 is DFQATT and CDR2 is SNEGSKA (reference sequence). V was pared by 3 bases and J by 5 bases, with 9 bases between. This CDR3 contains 12 residues. The CDR3 spells CSARLGGDTQYF. The CDR3 DNA reads TGCAGTGCTAGGCTTGGCGGAGATACGCAGTATTTT.